This T cell receptor (beta chain) emerged from a study of T cell responses to AZD1222 COVID-19 vaccine. The count of this clone is one. Its antigen is as yet unknown. The protocol was immunoSEQ multiplex PCR, while the TCRdb copy is restricted to in-frame clones and leaves out a portion. Among 140,000 to 150,000 clones, approximately 88% were seen once, and the ten largest hold approximately 16%. Deletions cut 1 base from V and 4 bases from J, with 6 bases between. CDR3 length equals 12 residues. CDR1 is SGHNT and CDR2 is YYREEE in the germline V gene (reference sequence). Study results and caveats: A mostly white British donor set with more females was recruited, and clonal diversity was possibly underestimated. Reports say nearly half of spike-specific TCRs go after unmutated variant regions. Baseline seropositivity characterized only six or seven AZD1222 recipients.

This receptor was identified in an adult in good health. The J gene is TRBJ2-7, the V gene TRBV5-4, with unresolved D. This material consisted of peripheral blood, taken on day 0 of AZD1222 vaccination. CDR3 nucleotides: TGTGCCAGCAGCTTGTCTAGATACGAGCAGTACTTC. Translation: CASSLSRYEQYF.